One and the same sample provided the 32 T cell receptor beta chains below, sequenced in a study of metastatic and nonmetastatic thyroid tumors. Every patient was untreated before thyroid surgery. TCRdb re-clonotyped the PCR reads via MiXCR. This sample yields approximately 23,000 clones, of which approximately 22% are seen a single time; 65% to 75% belongs to the top ten. Specimen: blood. The receptors shown here come from a male donor with papillary thyroid cancer or a benign thyroid nodule (not recorded which). Some clones in this sample may be carry-over from other donors' samples.

This clone has ten or more counts. A much larger clone lies a single base off, so this may be a read error. The same CDR3 is also encoded by other DNA sequences in this sample. The gene calls are TRBV6-1 and TRBJ2-3; 11 bases are a match to TRBD1. J lost 4 bases, V lost 6 bases, and 6 bases had no gene match. CDR3 size: 15 residues. Germline V gives CDR1 MNHNS, CDR2 SASEGT. The CDR3 nucleotides read TGTGCCAGCAGGGGACAGGGGGTCAGCGCAGATACGCAGTATTTT. It specifies CASRGQGVSADTQYF.

This clone was observed a few times. This rearrangement joins TRBV6-2 or TRBV6-3 to TRBJ2-1; no clear D. This CDR3 region has 15 residues. Trimming pared 7 bases from V and 3 bases from J, leaving 16 bases between. Germline lookup yields CDR1 MNHEY and CDR2 SVGEGT. The CDR3 DNA sequence: TGTGCCAGCATCGACGCTCGTGAACTCTACAATGAGCAGTTCTTC. Protein: CASIDARELYNEQFF.

This clone came up many times. The chain uses TRBV20-1 and TRBJ1-3; D is perhaps TRBD1 (6 bases). CDR3 size: 15 residues. In germline, CDR1 is DFQATT, CDR2 SNEGSKA (reference sequence). Trimming removed 6 bases at V and 0 bases at J, with 15 bases between. In DNA form, the CDR3 reads TGCAGTGCCCTGGCGGACAGTACCTCTGGAAACACCATATATTTT. Translation gives CSALADSTSGNTIYF.

In this sample, this clone turned up many times. The chain links TRBV27 to TRBJ2-7, with a possible D match to TRBD1 (5 bases). The CDR3 runs to 13 residues. V was pared by 2 bases and J by 3 bases, with 8 bases between. Germline V gene lookup returns CDR1 MNHEY and CDR2 SMNVEV (reference sequence). In nucleotides, the CDR3 is TGTGCCAGCAGTTTAAAGGGGAACTACGAGCAGTACTTC. Its protein product is CASSLKGNYEQYF.

In this sample, this clone turned up many times. The chain has TRBV20-1 and TRBJ2-5; 8 bases align to TRBD2. With 8 bases clipped from V and 5 bases from J, the junction kept 10 bases outside the gene matches. Germline V gene lookup returns CDR1 DFQATT and CDR2 SNEGSKA (reference sequence). CDR3 length: 13 residues. CDR3 nucleotides: TGCAGTCAAACCGGGACTAGTGGTGAGACCCAGTACTTC. It codes for CSQTGTSGETQYF.

This clone was seen only once. The chain recombines TRBV9 with TRBJ2-7; D is possibly TRBD2 (6 bases). The CDR3 is made up of 14 amino acids. The V gene lost 3 bases and the J gene lost 1 base, with 11 bases spanning the gap. Germline CDR1 and CDR2: SGDLS and YYNGEE. The CDR3 spells CASSARTTSYEQYF. The CDR3 coding sequence is TGTGCCAGCAGCGCCAGGACTACTTCCTACGAGCAGTACTTC.

This clone was recorded a few times. The V gene is TRBV28, the J gene TRBJ2-3; D not certain. Germline V CDR1 and CDR2: MDHEN, SYDVKM. This CDR3 region has 15 residues. V was cut by 5 bases and J by 3 bases, with 15 bases left in between. This CDR3 reads CASSPPSGLTDTQYF. CDR3 DNA sequence: TGTGCCAGCAGTCCCCCGTCTGGGCTTACAGATACGCAGTATTTT. The full variable domain, its missing parts supplied by reference TRBV28 and TRBJ2-3, is DVKVTQSSRYLVKRTGEKVFLECVQDMDHENMFWYRQDPGLGLRLIYFSYDVKMKEKGDIPEGYSVSREKKERFSLILESASTNQTSMYLCASSPPSGLTDTQYFGPGTRLTVL.

The chain recombines TRBV20-1 with TRBJ2-5; possibly TRBD1 or TRBD2 for D (5 bases each). CDR1 and CDR2 (germline): DFQATT, SNEGSKA (reference sequence). CDR3 length: 14 amino acids. V lost 3 bases and J lost 8, with 19 bases in between. CDR3 DNA sequence: TGCAGTGCTAGCGAAATTACCGGGGCCGTAACCCAGTACTTC. As protein: CSASEITGAVTQYF.

This clone was seen ten or more times. The rearrangement uses TRBV2 and TRBJ2-3; weak D call: TRBD1 (5 bases). Trimming pared 5 bases from V and 1 base from J, leaving 13 bases between. This CDR3 region has 15 residues. CDR1 is SNHLY and CDR2 is FYNNEI in the germline V gene. The CDR3 region has the DNA TGTGCCAGCAGTCCGGACACTGGAGGCACAGATACGCAGTATTTT. It encodes CASSPDTGGTDTQYF. The full variable domain, its missing parts supplied by reference TRBV2 and TRBJ2-3, is EPEVTQTPSHQVTQMGQEVILRCVPISNHLYFYWYRQILGQKVEFLVSFYNNEISEKSEIFDDQFSVERPDGSNFTLKIRSTKLEDSAMYFCASSPDTGGTDTQYFGPGTRLTVL.

This clone has only a few counts. This chain uses TRBV19 with TRBJ2-1; 11 positions agree with TRBD2. CDR3 length: 13 residues. V lost 5 bases and J lost 12; bases outside the gene matches: 6. Germline V CDR1 and CDR2: LNHDA, SQIVND (reference sequence). CDR3 coding DNA: TGTGCCAGTAGTCACGGGACTAGCGGTGGGCAGTTCTTC. This translates into CASSHGTSGGQFF.

This clone was seen a few times. Sequence at one end of the junction differs from germline and may be a read error. V gene TRBV12-3 or TRBV12-4 combines with J gene TRBJ2-1, with 10 bases aligning to TRBD2. The CDR3 runs 16 residues. CDR3 loop: CANSFPTSGINNEQFF. CDR3 DNA sequence: TGTGCCAACAGTTTCCCTACTAGCGGGATAAACAATGAGCAGTTCTTC.

This clone was recorded a few times. Here the CDR3 reads CASRGLAADTQYF. In DNA, the CDR3 is TGTGCCAGCCGAGGACTAGCGGCAGATACGCAGTATTTT. The chain recombines TRBV2 with TRBJ2-3, with 10 bases aligning to TRBD2. V shed 8 bases, J shed 4 bases, and the junction held 3 bases outside the gene matches. The V gene's germline CDR1 is SNHLY and CDR2 FYNNEI. The CDR3 contains 13 residues.

V is TRBV30 and J is TRBJ1-1; a weak D match, TRBD1 (6 bases). The CDR3 totals 15 residues. CDR1 is GTSNPN and CDR2 is SVGIG in the germline V gene (reference sequence). Trimming left V 3 bases short and J 1 base short, with 15 bases between. In nucleotides, the CDR3 is TGTGCCTGGAGCACCGTACAGGGAGCGAACACTGAAGCTTTCTTT. This codes for CAWSTVQGANTEAFF.

The table lists this clone with a few counts. This clone may be a read error of a much larger clone one base away. The rearrangement joins TRBV7-3 to TRBJ2-3; no clear D. V was cut by 7 bases and J by 4 bases, with 12 bases left in between. The CDR3 covers 13 residues. Germline CDR1 and CDR2: SGHTA and FQGTGA. The CDR3 DNA reads TGTGCCAGCATCAGCCGGTCGCCAGATACGCAGTATTTT. It is translated as CASISRSPDTQYF.

The V and J genes are TRBV20-1 and TRBJ2-5, with TRBD1 matching over 9 bases. CDR1 is DFQATT and CDR2 is SNEGSKA in the germline V gene (reference sequence). This CDR3 is 13 amino acids long. V gave up 7 bases and J gave up 3 bases; unmatched junction bases: 6. The CDR3 sequence is CSEWGQGKETQYF. The CDR3 DNA sequence: TGCAGTGAATGGGGACAGGGCAAAGAGACCCAGTACTTC.

V and J are TRBV7-9 and TRBJ1-6; D possibly corresponds to TRBD1 (5 bases). V gave up 4 bases and J gave up 5 bases, with 9 bases separating them. The V gene's germline CDR1 is SEHNR and CDR2 FQNEAQ (reference sequence). The CDR3 totals 14 residues. The CDR3 region has the DNA TGTGCCAGCAGCTCCGGGACGGATAATTCACCCCTCCACTTT. Its protein is CASSSGTDNSPLHF.

The sample holds many counts of this clone. This chain uses TRBV18 with TRBJ1-5; no reliable D call. Germline assignment: CDR1 KGHSH and CDR2 LQKENI. The CDR3 loop spans 13 amino acids. The V gene lost 3 bases and the J gene lost 4 bases, with 7 bases spanning the gap. The CDR3 loop is CASSPGENQPQHF. CDR3 in DNA: TGTGCCAGCTCACCTGGGGAAAATCAGCCCCAGCATTTT.

This chain uses TRBV12-3 or TRBV12-4 with TRBJ2-3; D is perhaps TRBD2 (7 bases). This CDR3 region has 15 residues. The germline V and J ends were trimmed by 7 bases and 4 bases, with 18 bases remaining between them. The CDR3 is CASTQWSGGADTQYF. The CDR3 DNA sequence: TGTGCCAGCACCCAATGGTCGGGGGGCGCAGATACGCAGTATTTT.

This clone has ten or more counts. The CDR3 nucleotides read TGTGCCAGCAGTGTCACCTGGCTAGGGACTAATGAGCAGTTCTTC. Amino acid sequence: CASSVTWLGTNEQFF. The chain employs TRBV6-4 and TRBJ2-1, with a possible D match to TRBD2 (6 bases). Germline V gene data show CDR1 as MRHNA and CDR2 as SNTAGT. The CDR3 loop spans 15 amino acids. V lost 4 bases, J lost 7 bases, and 17 bases lay in between.

Ten or more counts support this clone. The rearrangement joins TRBV6-5 to TRBJ1-4; 8 positions agree with TRBD1. The CDR3 is 16 residues long. Trimming at V came to 1 base and at J to 4 bases, leaving 5 bases not matched to a gene. Germline V lookup: CDR1 MNHEY, CDR2 SVGAGI. CDR3 DNA sequence: TGTGCCAGCAGTTACTTACGACAGGGGCGTAATGAAAAACTGTTTTTT. Translated, it gives CASSYLRQGRNEKLFF.

This clone was found a few times. The chain uses TRBV6-1 and TRBJ1-1; 8 bases agree with TRBD1. Trimming took 5 bases from V and 7 from J; bases not matched to a gene: 9. The germline gives CDR1 MNHNS, CDR2 SASEGT. This CDR3 has 14 residues. The CDR3 region is CASSQNGQGGEAFF. DNA of the CDR3: TGTGCCAGCAGTCAAAACGGACAGGGCGGTGAAGCTTTCTTT.

This clone has ten or more counts. V usage is TRBV6-1 and J usage is TRBJ1-5; no reliable D call. V was cut by 6 bases and J by 4 bases, with 10 bases left in between. Germline V gives CDR1 MNHNS, CDR2 SASEGT. The CDR3 consists of 13 residues. Here the CDR3 DNA reads TGTGCCAGCAGGGGATTAGTAAATCAGCCCCAGCATTTT. This codes for CASRGLVNQPQHF.

This clone was counted many times. V and J are TRBV11-2 and TRBJ2-1; D is perhaps TRBD2 (5 bases). The V gene lost 5 bases and the J gene lost 9 bases, with 14 bases spanning the gap. This CDR3 comprises 13 residues. Germline V gene lookup returns CDR1 SGHAT and CDR2 FQNNGV. The CDR3 protein is CASSPDRGTEQFF. In DNA, the CDR3 is TGTGCCAGCAGCCCCGATCGGGGTACTGAGCAGTTCTTC.

In its sample, this clone was seen many times. DNA for the CDR3: TGTGCCAGCAGCTCCACTAGGAGGGGGCTTAGGGATGAGCAGTTCTTC. Amino acids: CASSSTRRGLRDEQFF. V gene TRBV6-1 combines with J gene TRBJ2-1; a weak D match, TRBD1 (7 bases). Trimming pared 6 bases from V and 8 bases from J, leaving 23 bases between. This CDR3 region has 16 residues. Germline values: CDR1 MNHNS, CDR2 SASEGT.

This clone has a count of ten or more. This chain joins TRBV5-1 and TRBJ2-3; 8 bases fit TRBD2. Germline CDR1 is SGHRS and CDR2 is YFSETQ. The CDR3 is 13 amino acids. J gave up 4 bases and V 5 bases, and 3 bases lay outside the gene matches. CDR3 coding DNA: TGCGCCAGCAGGCGGGAGGTCGCAGATACGCAGTATTTT. It translates to CASRREVADTQYF.

The chain recombines TRBV19 with TRBJ2-7, with 10 bases aligning to TRBD1. The germline V gene has CDR1 LNHDA and CDR2 SQIVND (reference sequence). Germline trimming cut 6 bases from V and 6 bases from J; bases unmatched to any gene: 11. This CDR3 is 15 amino acids long. The CDR3 coding sequence is TGTGCCAGTAGCTTACGACAGGGGGCCTTCGTCGAGCAGTACTTC. The encoded protein is CASSLRQGAFVEQYF.

J is TRBJ2-7 and V is TRBV28; the match to TRBD2 covers 14 bases. The germline V gene has CDR1 MDHEN and CDR2 SYDVKM. This CDR3 spans 15 amino acids. The CDR3 region has the DNA TGTGCTAGGAGTTTACCGGGACTAGCGGGAGTCGAGCAGTACTTC. This codes for CARSLPGLAGVEQYF.

This clone was counted many times. The chain employs TRBV12-3 or TRBV12-4 and TRBJ2-3, with 8 bases identical to TRBD2. This CDR3 is 15 amino acids long. V was pared by 7 bases and J by 4 bases, with 10 bases of the junction left unmatched. The CDR3 reads CASTQWAGGADTQYF. The CDR3 nucleotides are TGTGCCAGCACCCAATGGGCGGGAGGCGCAGATACGCAGTATTTT.

This clone came up a few times. This sequence joins TRBV28 and TRBJ2-7; weak D call: TRBD1 (5 bases). V was shortened by 6 bases and J by 2 bases, with 14 bases between the two germline ends. This CDR3 comprises 14 residues. Germline V gives CDR1 MDHEN, CDR2 SYDVKM. In nucleotides, the CDR3 is TGTGCCAGCAGCATCCCCAGGGTGCCCTACGAGCAGTACTTC. It yields the protein CASSIPRVPYEQYF.

This clone came up many times. This sequence joins TRBV6-1 and TRBJ1-1; D is possibly TRBD1 (5 bases). The germline V gene has CDR1 MNHNS and CDR2 SASEGT. There are 14 residues in the CDR3. The V and J ends lost 6 bases and 1 base respectively, with 12 bases between them. CDR3 sequence: CASRNDRGNTEAFF. In DNA form, the CDR3 reads TGTGCCAGCAGAAATGACAGAGGGAACACTGAAGCTTTCTTT.

This clone was observed many times. The chain's CDR3 is CASSSREGGMNTEAFF. The CDR3 region has the DNA TGTGCCAGCAGCTCCCGGGAAGGGGGCATGAACACTGAAGCTTTCTTT. The rearrangement uses TRBV9 and TRBJ1-1; 7 bases align to TRBD1. This CDR3 spans 16 amino acids. V dropped 4 bases and J dropped 0; count of bases not matched to a gene: 9. Germline CDR1 reads SGDLS; CDR2 reads YYNGEE.

This chain uses TRBV11-2 with TRBJ1-1; TRBD1 might be the D (5 bases). Germline lookup yields CDR1 SGHAT and CDR2 FQNNGV. The length of the CDR3 is 13 residues. Trimming pared 8 bases from V and 7 bases from J, leaving 17 bases between. In nucleotides, the CDR3 is TGTGCCAGCTCGAGGGGAAGAGACGGTGAAGCTTTCTTT. Protein: CASSRGRDGEAFF.